This T cell receptor beta chain was identified during a study of glioma-infiltrating T cells after dendritic cell vaccination. Time point denoted: after dendritic cell vaccination, including at tumor progression/relapse. Isocitrate dehydrogenase mutation was absent in all glioblastoma patients. Sequencing used immunoSEQ multiplex PCR; TCRdb keeps in-frame clones, though not all of them. Of tens of thousands of clones in the sample, 80% to 85% were seen once. The sequence derives from a human donor with glioblastoma. Material: blood, obtained after dendritic cell vaccination.

As DNA, the CDR3 is TGTGCCAGCGGTGACACAGGATTAAACTATGGCTACACCTTC. It codes for CASGDTGLNYGYTF. V is TRBV6-5 and J is TRBJ1-2, with D maybe TRBD1 (5 bases). Germline-derived CDR1 and CDR2 are MNHEY and SVGAGI. CDR3 size: 14 residues. V lost 8 bases to trimming and J lost 2 bases, with 15 bases between them.